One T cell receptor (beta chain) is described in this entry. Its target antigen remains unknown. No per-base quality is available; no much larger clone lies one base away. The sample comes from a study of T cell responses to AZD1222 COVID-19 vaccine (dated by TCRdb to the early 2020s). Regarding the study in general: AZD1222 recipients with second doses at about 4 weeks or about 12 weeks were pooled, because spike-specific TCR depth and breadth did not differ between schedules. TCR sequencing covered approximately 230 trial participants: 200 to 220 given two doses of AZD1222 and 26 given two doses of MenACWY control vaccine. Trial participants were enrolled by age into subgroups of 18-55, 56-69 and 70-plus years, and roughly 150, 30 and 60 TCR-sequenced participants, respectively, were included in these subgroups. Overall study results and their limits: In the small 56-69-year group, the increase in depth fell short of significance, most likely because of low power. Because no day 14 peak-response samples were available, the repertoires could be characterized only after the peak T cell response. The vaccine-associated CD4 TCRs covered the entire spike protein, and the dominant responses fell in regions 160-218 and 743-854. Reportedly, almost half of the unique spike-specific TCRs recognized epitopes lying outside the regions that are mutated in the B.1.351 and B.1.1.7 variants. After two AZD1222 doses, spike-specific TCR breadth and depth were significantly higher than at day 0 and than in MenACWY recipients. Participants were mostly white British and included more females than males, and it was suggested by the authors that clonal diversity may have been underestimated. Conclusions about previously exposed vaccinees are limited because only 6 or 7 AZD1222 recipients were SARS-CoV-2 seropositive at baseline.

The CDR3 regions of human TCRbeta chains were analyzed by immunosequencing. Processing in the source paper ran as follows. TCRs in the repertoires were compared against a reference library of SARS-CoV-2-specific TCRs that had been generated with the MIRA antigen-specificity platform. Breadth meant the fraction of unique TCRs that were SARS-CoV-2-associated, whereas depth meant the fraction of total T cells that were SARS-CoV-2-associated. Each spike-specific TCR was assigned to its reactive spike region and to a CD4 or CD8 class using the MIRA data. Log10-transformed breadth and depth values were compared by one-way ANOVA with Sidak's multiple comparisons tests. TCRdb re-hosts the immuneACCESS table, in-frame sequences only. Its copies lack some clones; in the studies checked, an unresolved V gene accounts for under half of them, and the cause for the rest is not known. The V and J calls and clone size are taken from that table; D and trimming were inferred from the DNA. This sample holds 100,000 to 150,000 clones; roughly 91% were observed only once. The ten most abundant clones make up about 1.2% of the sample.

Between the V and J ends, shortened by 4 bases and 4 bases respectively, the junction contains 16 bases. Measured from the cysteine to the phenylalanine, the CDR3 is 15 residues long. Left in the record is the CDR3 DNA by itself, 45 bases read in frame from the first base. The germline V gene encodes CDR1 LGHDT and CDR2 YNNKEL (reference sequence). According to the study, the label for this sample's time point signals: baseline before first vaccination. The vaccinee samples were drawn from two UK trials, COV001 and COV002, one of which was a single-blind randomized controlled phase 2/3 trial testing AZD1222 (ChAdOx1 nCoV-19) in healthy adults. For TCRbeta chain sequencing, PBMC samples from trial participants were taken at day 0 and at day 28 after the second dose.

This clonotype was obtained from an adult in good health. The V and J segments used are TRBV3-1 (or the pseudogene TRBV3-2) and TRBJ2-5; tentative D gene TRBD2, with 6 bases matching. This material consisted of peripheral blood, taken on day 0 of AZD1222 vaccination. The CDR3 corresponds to CASSLGVSGVETQYF. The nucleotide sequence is TGTGCCAGCAGCCTGGGTGTATCGGGGGTAGAGACCCAGTACTTC.